This T cell receptor (beta chain) stems from a study of shared clonotypes between healthy human individuals. Each sorted subset replicate got 200 ng genomic DNA, tens of thousands of genomes. Clones were read by immunoSEQ multiplex PCR, and TCRdb kept only the in-frame ones, dropping some. The sample holds 2 million to 2.5 million clones, 85% to 95% seen once. Regarding the study as a whole: Owing to a small donor count, the genetic and exposure-history diversity represented was limited.

Germline loops: CDR1 SNHLY, CDR2 FYNNEI. The CDR3 is 13 amino acids. Trimming took off 2 bases at V and 3 bases at J, with 7 bases between the two ends. Comment on this clone: What it recognizes is unknown. Different DNA sequences within this sample yield the same CDR3.

Those who donated were healthy HIV-negative adults, with no recent acute infections or vaccinations reported. From CD4+ cells came CD45RA+ naive and CD45RA-negative memory subsets. Specimen: naive CD4+ T cells from PBMCs. Subset here: CD45RA+ positively selected. The chain combines TRBV2 with TRBJ1-2; D gene ambiguous. The source of this sequence is a young man in good health. Some clones in this sample may be carry-over from other donors' samples. CDR3 nucleotides: TGTGCCAGCAGTGAACTGGGTTACTATGGCTACACCTTC. It is translated as CASSELGYYGYTF.